The entry that follows covers one TCR beta chain sequence. This sample was taken from a study of blood T cell repertoires in COVID-19. On the study more broadly: T cells, B-cell-depleted T cells, or PBMCs supplied cDNA or gDNA.

CDR3 length equals 14 residues. The V gene's germline CDR1 is SGHAT and CDR2 FQNNGV. V was pared by 5 bases and J by 0 bases, with 11 bases between. Method: immunoSEQ multiplex PCR; TCRdb's copy keeps in-frame clones and lacks some. The data show 90,000 to 140,000 clones, about four fifths seen once. V is TRBV11-2 and J is TRBJ2-7; weak D call: TRBD1 (5 bases). Material: peripheral blood. The source is a woman older than 75 with acute or convalescent COVID-19. The CDR3 protein is CASSPRVSSYEQYF. CDR3 nucleotide sequence: TGTGCCAGCAGCCCCAGGGTAAGCTCCTACGAGCAGTACTTC.